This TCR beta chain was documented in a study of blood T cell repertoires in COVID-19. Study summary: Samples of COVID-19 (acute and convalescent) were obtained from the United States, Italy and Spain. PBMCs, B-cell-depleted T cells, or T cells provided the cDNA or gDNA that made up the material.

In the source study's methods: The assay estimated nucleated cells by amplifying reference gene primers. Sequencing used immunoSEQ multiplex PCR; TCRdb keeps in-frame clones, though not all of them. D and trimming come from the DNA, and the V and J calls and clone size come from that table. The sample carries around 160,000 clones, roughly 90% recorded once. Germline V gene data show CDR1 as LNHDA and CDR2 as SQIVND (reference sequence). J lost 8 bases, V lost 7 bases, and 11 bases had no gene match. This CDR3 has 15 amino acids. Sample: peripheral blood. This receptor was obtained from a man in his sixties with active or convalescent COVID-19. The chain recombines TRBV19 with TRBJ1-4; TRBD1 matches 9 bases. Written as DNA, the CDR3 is TGTGCCAGTACCCCTCGGGGGGGGACAGGGGAAAAACTGTTTTTT. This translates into CASTPRGGTGEKLFF.